This T cell receptor beta chain was recorded in a study of CD8+CD57+ T cells in acquired aplastic anemia. The table lists this clonotype with many counts. As yet, its antigen is unknown. Study findings and constraints: CD8+ Simpson's diversity did not differ significantly between patients and controls.

CDR1 and CDR2 from the germline V gene are SGHVS and FNYEAQ. Between the trimmed V and J ends, which lost 5 bases and 4 bases, there was a span of 20 bases. The CDR3 is 16 amino acids. TCR beta VDJ and CDR3 profiling used genomic DNA as template. TCRdb reprocessed the reads via MiXCR and lists one record per CDR3 protein. The table includes 200,000 to 250,000 distinct CDR3 sequences, around 63% detected once. The chain carries TRBV7-6 and TRBJ2-5, with D possibly TRBD2 on 5 matching bases. The origin of this receptor is a human donor in good health. The specimen sequenced was sorted CD4+, CD8+, or CD8+CD57+ T cells (not recorded which) from PBMCs. As DNA, the CDR3 is TGTGCCAGCAGCCCCCCCCCCGGGATGGCAGGAGAGACCCAGTACTTC. Protein: CASSPPPGMAGETQYF. Together with reference TRBV7-6 and TRBJ2-5, the CDR3 gives the full variable domain: GAGVSQSPRYKVTKRGQDVALRCDPISGHVSLYWYRQALGQGPEFLTYFNYEAQQDKSGLPNDRFSAERPEGSISTLTIQRTEQRDSAMYRCASSPPPGMAGETQYFGPGTRLLVL.